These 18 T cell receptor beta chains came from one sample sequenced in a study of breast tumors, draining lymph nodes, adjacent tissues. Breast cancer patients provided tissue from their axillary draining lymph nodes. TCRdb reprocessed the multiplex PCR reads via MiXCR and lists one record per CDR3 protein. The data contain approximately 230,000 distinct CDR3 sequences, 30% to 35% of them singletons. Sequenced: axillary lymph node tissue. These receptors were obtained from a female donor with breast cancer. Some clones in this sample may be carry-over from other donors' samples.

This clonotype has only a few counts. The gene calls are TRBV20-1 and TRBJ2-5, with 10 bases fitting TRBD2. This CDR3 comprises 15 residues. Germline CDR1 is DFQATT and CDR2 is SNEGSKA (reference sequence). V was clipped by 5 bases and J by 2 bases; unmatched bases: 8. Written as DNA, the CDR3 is TGCAGTGCTTTCTTACTAGCGGGGACTCAAGAGACCCAGTACTTC. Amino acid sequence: CSAFLLAGTQETQYF.

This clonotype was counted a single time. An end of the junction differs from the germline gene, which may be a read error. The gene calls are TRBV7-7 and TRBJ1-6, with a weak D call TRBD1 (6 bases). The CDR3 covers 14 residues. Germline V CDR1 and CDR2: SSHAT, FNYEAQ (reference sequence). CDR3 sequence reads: CASSLTGPGSPLHF. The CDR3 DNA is TGTGCTAGCAGCTTGACAGGTCCCGGCTCACCCCTCCACTTT.

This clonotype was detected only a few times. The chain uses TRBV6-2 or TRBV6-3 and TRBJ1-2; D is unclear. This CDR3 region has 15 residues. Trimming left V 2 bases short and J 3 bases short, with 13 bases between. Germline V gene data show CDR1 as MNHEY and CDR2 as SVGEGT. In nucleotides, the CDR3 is TGTGCCAGCAGTTACGTTACCCCTAGGGACTATGGCTACACCTTC. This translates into CASSYVTPRDYGYTF.

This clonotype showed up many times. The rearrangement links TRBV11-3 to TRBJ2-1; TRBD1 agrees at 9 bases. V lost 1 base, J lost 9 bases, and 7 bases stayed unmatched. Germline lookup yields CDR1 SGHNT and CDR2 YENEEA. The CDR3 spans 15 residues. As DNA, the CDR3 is TGTGCCAGCAGCTTAGCCTCCGGGACAGGGACTGAGCAGTTCTTC. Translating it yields CASSLASGTGTEQFF.

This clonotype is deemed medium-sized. The CDR3 DNA reads as TGTGCCAGCAGCCCCGACCATAATTCACCCCTCCACTTT. Protein product: CASSPDHNSPLHF. J is TRBJ1-6 and V is TRBV7-9; D unclear. With 5 bases removed from V and 5 bases from J, the gap between germline ends came to 7 bases. This CDR3 has 13 residues. Germline V lookup: CDR1 SEHNR, CDR2 FQNEAQ (reference sequence).

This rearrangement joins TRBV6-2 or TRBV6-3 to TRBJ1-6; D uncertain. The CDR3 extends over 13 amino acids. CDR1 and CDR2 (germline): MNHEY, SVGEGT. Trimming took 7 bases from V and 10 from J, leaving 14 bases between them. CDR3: CASKWEEDSPLHF. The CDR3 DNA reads TGTGCCAGCAAGTGGGAAGAGGACTCACCCCTCCACTTT.

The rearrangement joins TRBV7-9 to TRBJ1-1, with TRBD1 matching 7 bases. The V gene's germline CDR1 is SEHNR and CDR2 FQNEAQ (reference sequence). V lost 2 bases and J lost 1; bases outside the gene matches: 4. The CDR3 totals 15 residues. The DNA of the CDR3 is TGTGCCAGCAGCTTACGACAGGGAAAGAACACTGAAGCTTTCTTT. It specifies CASSLRQGKNTEAFF.

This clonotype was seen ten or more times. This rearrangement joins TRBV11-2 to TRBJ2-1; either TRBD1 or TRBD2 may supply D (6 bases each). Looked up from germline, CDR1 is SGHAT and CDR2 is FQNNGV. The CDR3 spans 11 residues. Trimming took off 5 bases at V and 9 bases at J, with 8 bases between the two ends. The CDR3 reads CASSRGREQFF. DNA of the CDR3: TGTGCCAGCAGCCGGGGGCGTGAGCAGTTCTTC. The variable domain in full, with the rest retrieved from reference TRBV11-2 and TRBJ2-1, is EAGVAQSPRYKIIEKRQSVAFWCNPISGHATLYWYQQILGQGPKLLIQFQNNGVVDDSQLPKDRFSAERLKGVDSTLKIQPAKLEDSAVYLCASSRGREQFFGPGTRLTVL.

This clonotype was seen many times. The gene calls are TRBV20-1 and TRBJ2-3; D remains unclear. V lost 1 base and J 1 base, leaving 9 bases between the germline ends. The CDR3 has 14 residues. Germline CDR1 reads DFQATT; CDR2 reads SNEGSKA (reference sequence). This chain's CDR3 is CSARGPPRTDTQYF. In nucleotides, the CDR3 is TGCAGTGCTAGAGGCCCCCCCCGCACAGATACGCAGTATTTT.

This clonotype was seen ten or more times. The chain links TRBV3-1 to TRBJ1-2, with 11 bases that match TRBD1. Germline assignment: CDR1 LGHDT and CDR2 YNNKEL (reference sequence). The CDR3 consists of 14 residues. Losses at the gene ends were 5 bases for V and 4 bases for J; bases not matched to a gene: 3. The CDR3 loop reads CASSGTGGLYGYTF. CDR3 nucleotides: TGTGCCAGCAGCGGGACAGGGGGGCTCTATGGCTACACCTTC.

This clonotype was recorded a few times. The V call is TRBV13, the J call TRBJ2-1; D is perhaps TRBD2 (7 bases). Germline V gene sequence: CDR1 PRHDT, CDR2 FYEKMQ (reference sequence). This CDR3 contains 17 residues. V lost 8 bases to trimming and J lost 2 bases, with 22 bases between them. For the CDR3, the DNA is TGTGCCAGCTCACCCCTAGGCAGCGGGACAACCTACAATGAGCAGTTCTTC. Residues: CASSPLGSGTTYNEQFF.

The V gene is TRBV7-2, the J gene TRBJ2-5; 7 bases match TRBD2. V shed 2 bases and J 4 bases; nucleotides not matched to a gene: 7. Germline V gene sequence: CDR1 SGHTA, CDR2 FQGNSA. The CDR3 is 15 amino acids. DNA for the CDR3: TGTGCCAGCAGCTTATGGCTAGCGGTACGAGAGACCCAGTACTTC. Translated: CASSLWLAVRETQYF.

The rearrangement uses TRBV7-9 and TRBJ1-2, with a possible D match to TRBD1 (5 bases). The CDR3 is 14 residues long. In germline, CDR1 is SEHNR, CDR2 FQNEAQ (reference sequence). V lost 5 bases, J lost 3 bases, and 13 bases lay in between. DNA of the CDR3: TGTGCCAGCAGCGTTGTTCAAGGGGACTATGGCTACACCTTC. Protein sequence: CASSVVQGDYGYTF.

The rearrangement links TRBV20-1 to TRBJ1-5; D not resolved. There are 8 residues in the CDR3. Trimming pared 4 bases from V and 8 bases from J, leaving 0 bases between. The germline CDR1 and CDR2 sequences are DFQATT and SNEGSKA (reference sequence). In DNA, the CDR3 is TGCAGTGCTAAGCCCCAGCATTTT. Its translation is CSAKPQHF.

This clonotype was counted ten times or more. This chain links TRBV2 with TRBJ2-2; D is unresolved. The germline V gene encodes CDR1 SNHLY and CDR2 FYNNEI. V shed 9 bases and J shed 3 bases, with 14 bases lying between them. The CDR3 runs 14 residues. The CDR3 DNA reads TGTGCCAGTAGGACCGCCGCCGACACCGGGGAGCTGTTTTTT. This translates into CASRTAADTGELFF.

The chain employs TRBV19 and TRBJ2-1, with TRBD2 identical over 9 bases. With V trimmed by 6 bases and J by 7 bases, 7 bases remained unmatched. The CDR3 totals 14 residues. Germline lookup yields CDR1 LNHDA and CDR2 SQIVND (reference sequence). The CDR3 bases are TGTGCCAGTAGCCCCGGGACTAGCTTGAATGAGCAGTTCTTC. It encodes CASSPGTSLNEQFF.

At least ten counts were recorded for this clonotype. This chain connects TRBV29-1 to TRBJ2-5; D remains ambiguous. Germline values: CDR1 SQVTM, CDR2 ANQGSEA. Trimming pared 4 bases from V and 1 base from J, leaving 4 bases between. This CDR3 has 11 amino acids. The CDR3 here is CSVGRQETQYF. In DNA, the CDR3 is TGCAGCGTTGGCCGCCAAGAGACCCAGTACTTC.

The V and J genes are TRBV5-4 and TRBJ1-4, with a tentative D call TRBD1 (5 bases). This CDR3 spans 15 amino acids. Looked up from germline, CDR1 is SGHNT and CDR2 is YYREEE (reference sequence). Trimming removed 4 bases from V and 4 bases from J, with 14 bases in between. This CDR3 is CASSPNTGVNEKLFF. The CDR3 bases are TGTGCCAGCAGCCCCAACACGGGGGTTAATGAAAAACTGTTTTTT.